Listed below are T cell receptor beta chains from one sample, sequenced in a study of long-term antiretroviral therapy in people with HIV. TCRdb's table, derived via immunoSEQ multiplex PCR, lists solely in-frame clones and lacks some. The table records tens of thousands of clones, approximately 83% of them present only once. Here the sequenced sample was unsorted PBMCs, taken 0.7 years before starting antiretroviral therapy. The receptors here all came from a man younger than 40 with HIV. Both conserved end residues are part of each CDR3. The D gene is left open where the match is weak. A clone size is listed for some rows: how often the clone was seen (once, few, many), or a class if it is expanded.

abundance: once; j_gene: TRBJ2-6; v_gene: TRBV25-1; d_gene: TRBD2; CDR3nt: TGTGCCAGCGCGCGGACTAGCGGGGTTGCTGGGGCCAACGTCCTGACTTTC; CDR3aa: CASARTSGVAGANVLTF
abundance: NA; j_gene: TRBJ2-2; v_gene: TRBV5-1; d_gene: TRBD1; CDR3nt: TGCGCCAGCAGCCAACGGACAGGGGTAGACTCCGGGGAGCTGTTTTTT; CDR3aa: CASSQRTGVDSGELFF
abundance: NA; j_gene: TRBJ2-2; v_gene: TRBV27; d_gene: TRBD1; CDR3nt: TGTGCCAGCAGTCTCCGCTTAGTTTTTGGGACAGGGGCCACCGGGGAGCTGTTTTTT; CDR3aa: CASSLRLVFGTGATGELFF
abundance: NA; j_gene: TRBJ2-5; v_gene: TRBV29-1; d_gene: NA; CDR3nt: TGCAGCGTTGAATTATTACAGGGACCGGAGACCCAGTACTTC; CDR3aa: CSVELLQGPETQYF
abundance: few; j_gene: TRBJ1-2; v_gene: TRBV2; d_gene: TRBD1; CDR3nt: TGTGCCAGCAGTGAATCGGGACAGGGGGCAGGTGGCTACACCTTC; CDR3aa: CASSESGQGAGGYTF
abundance: NA; j_gene: TRBJ2-1; v_gene: TRBV5-6; d_gene: NA; CDR3nt: TGTGCCAGCAGCTCTCAAGCCCGGGACTCAAGACTGTACAATGAGCAGTTCTTC; CDR3aa: CASSSQARDSRLYNEQFF
abundance: NA; j_gene: TRBJ1-4; v_gene: TRBV7-6; d_gene: NA; CDR3nt: TGTGCCAGCAGCCAGTGGGATAATGAAAAACTGTTTTTT; CDR3aa: CASSQWDNEKLFF
abundance: NA; j_gene: TRBJ2-1; v_gene: TRBV6-4; d_gene: NA; CDR3nt: TGTGCCAGCAGTGAGAAAGCGCAGAGCTCCTACAATGAGCAGTTCTTC; CDR3aa: CASSEKAQSSYNEQFF
abundance: NA; j_gene: TRBJ2-7; v_gene: TRBV12-5; d_gene: NA; CDR3nt: TGTGCTAGTGGTCTGGGGTACGAGCAGTACTTC; CDR3aa: CASGLGYEQYF
abundance: NA; j_gene: TRBJ1-1; v_gene: TRBV12-5; d_gene: NA; CDR3nt: TGTGCTAGTGGTAGCGGGGTGCCGAACACTGAAGCTTTCTTT; CDR3aa: CASGSGVPNTEAFF
abundance: NA; j_gene: TRBJ2-1; v_gene: TRBV28; d_gene: TRBD2; CDR3nt: TGTGCCAGCAACTCCGGACTAGGGCAGTTCTTC; CDR3aa: CASNSGLGQFF
abundance: NA; j_gene: TRBJ2-1; v_gene: TRBV5-4; d_gene: NA; CDR3nt: TGTGCCAGCAGCCCCCTAGCGAGCAATGAGCAGTTCTTC; CDR3aa: CASSPLASNEQFF
abundance: NA; j_gene: TRBJ2-3; v_gene: TRBV9; d_gene: NA; CDR3nt: TGTGCCAGCAGCCTCCCGGGGGGCGGGGACACATCATCCAGGCACAGGGATACGCAGTATTTT; CDR3aa: CASSLPGGGDTSSRHRDTQYF
abundance: NA; j_gene: TRBJ2-1; v_gene: TRBV10-3; d_gene: TRBD2; CDR3nt: TGTGCCATCAGTCACCGACTAGCGGGGAAGGCCAATGAGCAGTTCTTC; CDR3aa: CAISHRLAGKANEQFF
abundance: NA; j_gene: TRBJ2-3; v_gene: TRBV28; d_gene: NA; CDR3nt: TGTGCCAGCAGTTTACTCGCTAGCGAAGATACGCAGTATTTT; CDR3aa: CASSLLASEDTQYF
abundance: medium-sized; j_gene: TRBJ2-1; v_gene: TRBV19; d_gene: TRBD2; CDR3nt: TGTGCCAGTAGTATAGGGGGCGGGGGCTACAATGAGCAGTTCTTC; CDR3aa: CASSIGGGGYNEQFF
abundance: NA; j_gene: TRBJ1-5; v_gene: TRBV7-2; d_gene: TRBD1; CDR3nt: TGTGCCAGCAGCCTTTACAGGGGAAATCAGCCCCAGCATTTT; CDR3aa: CASSLYRGNQPQHF
abundance: few; j_gene: TRBJ2-1; v_gene: TRBV7-3; d_gene: TRBD1; CDR3nt: TGTGCCAGCAGCTACGTGGACAGGGCTCCCTACAATGAGCAGTTCTTC; CDR3aa: CASSYVDRAPYNEQFF
abundance: NA; j_gene: TRBJ2-2; v_gene: TRBV6-5; d_gene: TRBD1; CDR3nt: TGTGCCAGCAGGCCCGACAGGGGGGCCACCGGGGAGCTGTTTTTT; CDR3aa: CASRPDRGATGELFF
abundance: NA; j_gene: TRBJ1-4; v_gene: TRBV5-6; d_gene: NA; CDR3nt: TGTGCCAGCCAAAGACAGAATGAAAAACTGTTTTTT; CDR3aa: CASQRQNEKLFF
abundance: NA; j_gene: TRBJ2-2; v_gene: TRBV19; d_gene: NA; CDR3nt: TGTGCCAGTAGTCTTACCACAGGGAAGGCCGGGGAGCTGTTTTTT; CDR3aa: CASSLTTGKAGELFF
abundance: NA; j_gene: TRBJ2-5; v_gene: TRBV12-5; d_gene: NA; CDR3nt: TGTGCTAGTGGTAGGGGGGGTCAAGAGACCCAGTACTTC; CDR3aa: CASGRGGQETQYF
abundance: NA; j_gene: TRBJ1-1; v_gene: TRBV7-8; d_gene: NA; CDR3nt: TGTGCCAGCAGCTTTACGCACGGGGGACCTGAAGCTTTCTTT; CDR3aa: CASSFTHGGPEAFF